Presented here are 5 T cell receptor beta chains from one specimen sequenced in a study of T cell responses to AZD1222 COVID-19 vaccine. Only in-frame clones appear in the TCRdb table, and some are missing; sequencing was by immunoSEQ multiplex PCR. The data show about 98,000 clones, approximately 90% seen once. The sequencing here drew on peripheral blood, taken on day 0 of AZD1222 vaccination. Receptors were obtained from an adult in good health.

The chain has TRBV4-2 and TRBJ2-1; 12 positions match TRBD2. The junction had 12 bases not matched to a gene; V was cut back by 0 bases and J by 9 bases. Germline V lookup: CDR1 LGHNA, CDR2 YNFKEQ. This CDR3 region has 18 residues. The CDR3 protein is CASSQDRGRLAGEGEQFF. The CDR3 DNA sequence: TGTGCCAGCAGCCAAGATCGTGGTCGACTAGCGGGAGAGGGTGAGCAGTTCTTC.

The chain joins TRBV9 to TRBJ2-7; 12 bases are a match to TRBD2. V lost 6 bases and J lost 3; bases outside the gene matches: 4. The CDR3 length is 14 residues. The V gene's germline CDR1 is SGDLS and CDR2 YYNGEE. The DNA for the CDR3 is TGTGCCAGCACCCCGGGACTAGCGGGCTACGAGCAGTACTTC. Residues: CASTPGLAGYEQYF. The full variable domain, its missing parts supplied by reference TRBV9 and TRBJ2-7, is DSGVTQTPKHLITATGQRVTLRCSPRSGDLSVYWYQQSLDQGLQFLIQYYNGEERAKGNILERFSAQQFPDLHSELNLSSLELGDSALYFCASTPGLAGYEQYFGPGTRLTVT.

The rearrangement uses TRBV30 and TRBJ2-6; D gene ambiguous. The CDR3 loop spans 13 amino acids. Trimming took off 5 bases at V and 0 bases at J, with 5 bases between the two ends. The germline CDR1 and CDR2 sequences are GTSNPN and SVGIG (reference sequence). This chain's CDR3 is CAWSDSGANVLTF. CDR3 coding DNA: TGTGCCTGGTCAGACTCTGGGGCCAACGTCCTGACTTTC.

The count of this clone is one. V is TRBV6-5 and J is TRBJ2-1, with TRBD2 matching over 11 bases. J gave up 5 bases and V 6 bases, and 3 bases lay outside the gene matches. CDR1 MNHEY and CDR2 SVGAGI come from the germline V gene. The CDR3 length is 14 residues. CDR3 coding DNA: TGTGCCAGCAGAGGGACTAGCGGACACAATGAGCAGTTCTTC. Amino acid sequence: CASRGTSGHNEQFF.

The chain uses TRBV4-3 and TRBJ1-2; D unclear. V shed 2 bases and J shed 7 bases, with 17 bases lying between them. Germline loops: CDR1 LGHNA, CDR2 YSLEER. The CDR3 consists of 15 residues. CDR3 residues: CASSQTTRGKIGYTF. The DNA for the CDR3 is TGCGCCAGCAGCCAAACGACAAGAGGCAAGATTGGCTACACCTTC.